The 11 T cell receptor beta chains presented below share a single source sample, sequenced in a study of CD8+ T cells in alopecia areata. Following extraction, RNA underwent reverse transcription to cDNA, which served as the sequencing template. Method: immunoSEQ multiplex PCR; TCRdb's copy keeps in-frame clones and lacks some. The data contain 100,000 or so clones, just under 60% of them seen just once; the ten biggest clones take up about 17%. Treatment in this sample: oral pan-JAK inhibitor, 5-10 mg twice daily. The source was CD8+ T cells sorted from blood, collected at approximately week 60, from a patient treated with tofacitinib. These receptors came from a human donor with alopecia areata.

This chain links TRBV7-9 with TRBJ1-1, with a possible D match to TRBD1 (6 bases). This CDR3 contains 15 residues. Trimming cost V 4 bases and J 1 base, with 13 bases left between them. CDR1 is SEHNR and CDR2 is FQNEAQ in the germline V gene (reference sequence). The CDR3 DNA reads as TGTGCCAGCAGCTACGCCAGGGGATCGAACACTGAAGCTTTCTTT. It translates to CASSYARGSNTEAFF.

This rearrangement joins TRBV30 to TRBJ1-2; tentative D call: TRBD1 (6 bases). Germline-derived CDR1 and CDR2 are GTSNPN and SVGIG (reference sequence). Deletions cut 6 bases from V and 6 bases from J, with 14 bases between. The CDR3 has 12 amino acids. The CDR3 is CACPTGPNGYTF. For the CDR3, the DNA is TGTGCCTGCCCGACAGGTCCTAATGGCTACACCTTC.

CDR3 sequence (DNA): TGTGCCAGCAGCTTAGGGGCGGAGACCCAGTACTTC. This codes for CASSLGAETQYF. The chain joins TRBV11-2 to TRBJ2-5; D uncertain. The germline gives CDR1 SGHAT, CDR2 FQNNGV. With 1 base removed from V and 5 bases from J, the gap between germline ends came to 5 bases. CDR3 size: 12 residues.

This clone was observed a handful of times. The genes are TRBV27 and TRBJ2-7, with 10 bases matching TRBD1. The junction had 4 bases not matched to a gene; V was cut back by 5 bases and J by 3 bases. This CDR3 is built from 14 residues. The V gene's germline CDR1 is MNHEY and CDR2 SMNVEV (reference sequence). CDR3 nucleotides: TGTGCCAGCAGTCCCGGGACAGGGGACTACGAGCAGTACTTC. This gives the protein CASSPGTGDYEQYF.

This clone was detected only a few times. The chain has TRBV27 and TRBJ2-7, with D possibly being TRBD2 (5 bases). With 5 bases removed from V and 6 bases from J, the gap between germline ends came to 20 bases. CDR1 is MNHEY, CDR2 SMNVEV, per germline (reference sequence). The CDR3 has 15 amino acids. CDR3 loop: CASSETPGMAVEQYF. CDR3 nucleotide sequence: TGTGCCAGCAGTGAAACACCGGGAATGGCGGTCGAGCAGTACTTC.

This chain joins TRBV7-3 and TRBJ2-1; a weak D match, TRBD2 (6 bases). In germline, CDR1 is SGHTA, CDR2 FQGTGA. The CDR3 contains 13 residues. Trimming shortened V by 4 bases and J by 8 bases, and 12 bases separated the two germline ends. In nucleotides, the CDR3 is TGTGCCAGCAGCTCCGGCGGGGCGGATGAGCAGTTCTTC. As protein: CASSSGGADEQFF.

V is TRBV25-1 and J is TRBJ2-1; D possibly matches TRBD1 or TRBD2 (5 bases each). Germline CDR1 MGHDK, CDR2 SYGVNS. With 6 bases removed from V and 1 base from J, the gap between germline ends came to 13 bases. The CDR3 covers 15 residues. CDR3 sequence: CASSDRGVSYNEQFF. The CDR3 DNA is TGTGCCAGCAGCGACAGAGGGGTTTCCTACAATGAGCAGTTCTTC.

The chain is built from TRBV30 and TRBJ1-2, with D uncertain. V was trimmed by 5 bases and J by 7 bases, leaving 23 bases between them. The germline gives CDR1 GTSNPN, CDR2 SVGIG (reference sequence). The CDR3 runs 15 residues. CDR3 in DNA: TGTGCCTGGGACGTCAACGGAGGACTGATGACTGGCTACACCTTC. This translates into CAWDVNGGLMTGYTF.

The CDR3 region has the DNA TGCGCCAGCAGCCCAGAAGGGACTACATCTCCTTACGAGCAGTACTTC. This encodes CASSPEGTTSPYEQYF. The V gene is TRBV4-1, the J gene TRBJ2-7, with TRBD2 matching over 7 bases. CDR1 and CDR2 from the germline V gene are MGHRA and YSYEKL. Trimming cost V 4 bases and J 4 bases; bases outside gene matches: 13. This CDR3 comprises 16 residues.

The CDR3 sequence is CASSLDPRDRDSTEAFF. CDR3 sequence (DNA): TGTGCCAGCAGCTTAGACCCCCGGGACAGGGATAGCACTGAAGCTTTCTTT. The chain recombines TRBV7-8 with TRBJ1-1, with 9 nucleotides matching TRBD1. The CDR3 runs to 17 residues. The junction had 10 bases not matched to a gene; V was cut back by 1 base and J by 4 bases. Germline lookup yields CDR1 SGHVS and CDR2 FQNEAQ.

This rearrangement joins TRBV30 to TRBJ1-2, with 11 bases lining up with TRBD1. The V gene's germline CDR1 is GTSNPN and CDR2 SVGIG (reference sequence). The CDR3 loop spans 14 amino acids. V shed 6 bases, J shed 7 bases, and the junction held 10 bases outside the gene matches. The CDR3 protein is CACTWTGGLFGYTF. The CDR3 nucleotides read TGTGCCTGCACCTGGACAGGGGGCCTTTTTGGCTACACCTTC.